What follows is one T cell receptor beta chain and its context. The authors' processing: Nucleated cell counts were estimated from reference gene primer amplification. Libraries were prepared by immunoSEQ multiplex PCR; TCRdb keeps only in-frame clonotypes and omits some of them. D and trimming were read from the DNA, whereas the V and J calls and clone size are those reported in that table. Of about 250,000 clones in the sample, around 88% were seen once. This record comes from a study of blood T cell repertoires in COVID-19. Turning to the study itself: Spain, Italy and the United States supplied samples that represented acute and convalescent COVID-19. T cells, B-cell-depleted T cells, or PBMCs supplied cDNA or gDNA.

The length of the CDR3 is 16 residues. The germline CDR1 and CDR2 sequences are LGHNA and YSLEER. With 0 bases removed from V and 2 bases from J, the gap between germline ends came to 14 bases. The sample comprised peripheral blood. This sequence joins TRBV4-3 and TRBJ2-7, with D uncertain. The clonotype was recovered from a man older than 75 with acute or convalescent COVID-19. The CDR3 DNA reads TGCGCCAGCAGCCAAGAAGTAAAACTCTCCCCCTACGAGCAGTACTTC. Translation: CASSQEVKLSPYEQYF.